The 21 T cell receptor beta chains in this list originate from one sample, sequenced in a study of Graves' ophthalmopathy and Graves' hyperthyroidism. RNA served as the template for amplifying TCR beta CDR3 regions. Second-round multiplex PCR followed a first-round RT-PCR using HTBI primers. Via MiXCR, TCRdb re-called the multiplex PCR reads, giving one row per CDR3 protein. In the table there are 350,000 to 400,000 distinct CDR3 sequences, 15% to 20% of which are singletons. The sample was peripheral blood. The receptors were gathered from a woman aged 18-29 years with Graves' ophthalmopathy.

This clonotype was counted between two and nine times. The chain links TRBV30 to TRBJ1-1, with unresolved D. Trimming stripped 2 bases from V and 1 base from J, with 11 bases between. The CDR3 totals 14 residues. Germline CDR1 GTSNPN, CDR2 SVGIG (reference sequence). DNA of the CDR3: TGTGCCTGGAGTTATTTCGGGGAGAACACTGAAGCTTTCTTT. It encodes CAWSYFGENTEAFF.

This clonotype was seen many times. The chain recombines TRBV12-3 or TRBV12-4 with TRBJ1-1; the D is unclear. The CDR3 is 15 amino acids. V dropped 6 bases and J dropped 3 bases, with 17 bases sitting between them. The CDR3 bases are TGTGCCAGCAGATCCGGACTCTTACAATACACTGAAGCTTTCTTT. This gives the protein CASRSGLLQYTEAFF.

The genes are TRBV6-5 and TRBJ2-7, with unresolved D. The germline V gene has CDR1 MNHEY and CDR2 SVGAGI. Trimming took 4 bases from V and 3 from J, leaving 13 bases between them. The CDR3 is made up of 14 amino acids. CDR3 in amino acids: CASSLFPGYYEQYF. In DNA form, the CDR3 reads TGTGCCAGCAGTTTATTCCCAGGCTACTACGAGCAGTACTTC.

This clonotype was recorded many times. The rearrangement links TRBV12-3 or TRBV12-4 to TRBJ2-7; 12 nucleotides line up with TRBD1. The trim removed 6 bases at V and 4 bases at J, leaving 10 bases unmatched. The CDR3 covers 16 residues. CDR3 residues: CASSSRWDRGLYEQYF. In DNA, the CDR3 is TGTGCCAGCAGCTCCCGATGGGACAGGGGGCTTTACGAGCAGTACTTC.

This clonotype was counted many times. V usage is TRBV28 and J usage is TRBJ2-6; D call uncertain. The V and J ends lost 3 bases and 1 base respectively, with 4 bases between them. CDR3 size: 14 residues. Germline V gives CDR1 MDHEN, CDR2 SYDVKM. DNA for the CDR3: TGTGCCAGCAGTTTGGAATCTGGGGCCAACGTCCTGACTTTC. Its translation: CASSLESGANVLTF.

V and J are TRBV28 and TRBJ2-2; TRBD2 matches 11 bases. Trimming cost V 2 bases and J 4 bases; bases outside gene matches: 3. This CDR3 contains 16 residues. CDR1 is MDHEN and CDR2 is SYDVKM in the germline V gene. In nucleotides, the CDR3 is TGTGCCAGCAGTTTACCTAGCGGGAGGATCACCGGGGAGCTGTTTTTT. This encodes CASSLPSGRITGELFF.

This clonotype was seen repeatedly, ten times or more. The chain uses TRBV12-3 or TRBV12-4 and TRBJ1-1; D is perhaps TRBD1 (6 bases). The V and J ends lost 2 bases and 4 bases respectively, with 14 bases between them. This CDR3 has 15 residues. Here the CDR3 DNA reads TGTGCCAGCAGTTTACGGAGGGGGGCGCCCACTGAAGCTTTCTTT. Its protein is CASSLRRGAPTEAFF.

This clonotype was observed many times. The chain uses TRBV20-1 and TRBJ2-7; D remains ambiguous. CDR3 size: 12 residues. V lost 1 base to trimming and J lost 2 bases, with 6 bases between them. The germline V gene has CDR1 DFQATT and CDR2 SNEGSKA (reference sequence). The CDR3 spells CSARGVPYEQYF. Written as DNA, the CDR3 is TGCAGTGCTAGAGGGGTCCCCTACGAGCAGTACTTC.

This clonotype was detected many times. The V gene is TRBV25-1, the J gene TRBJ2-2; 9 bases agree with TRBD2. After removal of 6 bases from V and 3 bases from J, the junction contained 2 bases not matched to a gene. Germline CDR1 MGHDK, CDR2 SYGVNS. The CDR3 has 14 amino acids. The CDR3 is CASRRTSDTGELFF. The DNA of the CDR3 is TGTGCCAGCAGAAGGACTAGCGACACCGGGGAGCTGTTTTTT.

Ten or more counts support this clonotype. J is TRBJ2-7 and V is TRBV7-6; 9 nucleotides align to TRBD1. Germline values: CDR1 SGHVS, CDR2 FNYEAQ. The CDR3 loop spans 15 amino acids. V lost 4 bases to trimming and J lost 2 bases; unmatched junction nucleotides: 6. As DNA, the CDR3 is TGTGCCAGCAGCTCCGGGACAGGGACTACCTACGAGCAGTACTTC. Amino acids: CASSSGTGTTYEQYF.

At least ten counts were recorded for this clonotype. This chain joins TRBV6-2 or TRBV6-3 and TRBJ1-1, with D hard to call. CDR1 and CDR2 from the germline V gene are MNHEY and SVGEGT. Trimming removed 8 bases at V and 0 bases at J, with 4 bases between. The CDR3 is made up of 11 amino acids. The CDR3 here is CASCVNTEAFF. CDR3 bases: TGTGCCAGCTGTGTGAACACTGAAGCTTTCTTT.

This clonotype was seen many times. The V gene is TRBV19, the J gene TRBJ2-7; TRBD1 agrees at 7 bases. There are 13 residues in the CDR3. The V segment lost 1 base and the J segment 5 bases; nucleotides outside the gene matches: 2. The germline CDR1 and CDR2 sequences are LNHDA and SQIVND (reference sequence). CDR3 sequence (DNA): TGTGCCAGTAGTATAGCCAGGGGGAACGAGCAGTACTTC. Translating it yields CASSIARGNEQYF.

This clonotype was recorded at least ten times. This chain connects TRBV11-1 to TRBJ1-1; D is possibly TRBD1 (5 bases). This CDR3 spans 14 amino acids. V was clipped by 8 bases and J by 2 bases, with 15 bases between them. The V gene's germline CDR1 is SGHAT and CDR2 FQDESV (reference sequence). The CDR3 region has the DNA TGTGCCAGCCTCGTGGGGGGTGGAAACACTGAAGCTTTCTTT. It translates to CASLVGGGNTEAFF.

This clonotype was seen at least ten times. V usage is TRBV27 and J usage is TRBJ2-2; the match to TRBD1 covers 12 bases. Germline V gives CDR1 MNHEY, CDR2 SMNVEV (reference sequence). J gave up 7 bases and V 1 base, and 4 bases lay outside the gene matches. The CDR3 is 16 amino acids. The CDR3 DNA reads as TGTGCCAGCAGTTTATTGGGACAGGGGGCAATCGGGGAGCTGTTTTTT. It codes for CASSLLGQGAIGELFF.

This clonotype occurred many times. The chain joins TRBV11-2 to TRBJ2-5; TRBD1 agrees at 12 bases. Trimming took 5 bases from V and 3 from J; bases not matched to a gene: 7. Germline V gene data show CDR1 as SGHAT and CDR2 as FQNNGV. This CDR3 has 16 residues. Written as DNA, the CDR3 is TGTGCCAGCAGCCCGGGGACAGGGGGCGCAGAAGAGACCCAGTACTTC. Protein: CASSPGTGGAEETQYF.

In its sample, this clonotype was seen many times. V usage is TRBV10-3 and J usage is TRBJ2-5; D may match TRBD1 or TRBD2 (5 bases each). CDR1 ENHRY and CDR2 SYGVKD come from the germline V gene. V was shortened by 7 bases and J by 1 base, with 19 bases between the two germline ends. The CDR3 is 16 amino acids. The CDR3 DNA follows: TGTGCCATCAACCCATCACCGTCTGGGGGCCAAGAGACCCAGTACTTC. Translated: CAINPSPSGGQETQYF.

This clonotype has ten or more counts. The chain joins TRBV7-9 to TRBJ1-1; the D is unclear. The CDR3 spans 13 residues. The germline V gene has CDR1 SEHNR and CDR2 FQNEAQ (reference sequence). V lost 6 bases and J 1 base, leaving 9 bases between the germline ends. CDR3 in amino acids: CASSHGENTEAFF. The CDR3 DNA sequence: TGTGCCAGCAGTCATGGGGAGAACACTGAAGCTTTCTTT.

This clonotype was seen repeatedly, ten times or more. The gene calls are TRBV7-2 and TRBJ1-2, with a possible D match to TRBD1 (6 bases). Germline V gene sequence: CDR1 SGHTA, CDR2 FQGNSA. The CDR3 loop spans 15 amino acids. Trimming stripped 5 bases from V and 4 bases from J, with 17 bases between. The CDR3 reads CASSPDRTPIYGYTF. In DNA, the CDR3 is TGTGCCAGCAGCCCTGACAGGACTCCGATCTATGGCTACACCTTC.

This clonotype was seen ten or more times. The chain has TRBV5-1 and TRBJ2-2; D could derive from TRBD1 or TRBD2 (5 bases each). Germline CDR1 and CDR2: SGHRS and YFSETQ. The CDR3 runs to 16 residues. The germline V and J ends were trimmed by 0 bases and 1 base, with 10 bases remaining between them. DNA for the CDR3: TGCGCCAGCAGCTTGGATGGGGGTCGGAACACCGGGGAGCTGTTTTTT. Amino acid sequence: CASSLDGGRNTGELFF. Variable domain in full (rest from reference TRBV5-1 and TRBJ2-2): KAGVTQTPRYLIKTRGQQVTLSCSPISGHRSVSWYQQTPGQGLQFLFEYFSETQRNKGNFPGRFSGRQFSNSRSEMNVSTLELGDSALYLCASSLDGGRNTGELFFGEGSRLTVL.

The chain links TRBV6-5 to TRBJ2-5; weak D call: TRBD1 (5 bases). Germline V gives CDR1 MNHEY, CDR2 SVGAGI. Trimming stripped 4 bases from V and 9 bases from J, with 15 bases between. CDR3 length: 13 amino acids. The CDR3 protein is CASSLGAPVAQYF. CDR3 DNA sequence: TGTGCCAGCAGTTTAGGGGCCCCCGTGGCCCAGTACTTC.

This clonotype has ten or more counts. The chain combines TRBV12-3 or TRBV12-4 with TRBJ1-2; unclear D gene. V was trimmed by 2 bases and J by 7 bases, leaving 8 bases between them. There are 12 residues in the CDR3. CDR3 DNA: TGTGCCAGCAGTTTACGTACGTCTGGCTACACCTTC. This translates into CASSLRTSGYTF.